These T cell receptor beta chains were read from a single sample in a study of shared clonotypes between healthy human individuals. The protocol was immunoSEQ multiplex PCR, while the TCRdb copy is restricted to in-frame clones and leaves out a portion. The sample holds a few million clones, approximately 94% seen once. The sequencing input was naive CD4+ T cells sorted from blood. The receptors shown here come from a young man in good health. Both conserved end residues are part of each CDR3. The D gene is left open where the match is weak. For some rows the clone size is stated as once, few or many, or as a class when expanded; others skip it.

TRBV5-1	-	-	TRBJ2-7	CASSLTAGTGAYEQYF	TGCGCCAGCAGCTTAACCGCGGGTACGGGCGCCTACGAGCAGTACTTC
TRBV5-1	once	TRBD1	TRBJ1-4	CASSFTGGNEKLFF	TGCGCCAGCAGCTTCACAGGGGGCAATGAAAAACTGTTTTTT
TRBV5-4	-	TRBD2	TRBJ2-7	CASSQEAGGRYEQYF	TGTGCCAGCAGTCAAGAGGCGGGAGGACGATACGAGCAGTACTTC
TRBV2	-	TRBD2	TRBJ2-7	CASSGKAGVYEQYF	TGTGCCAGCAGTGGTAAAGCGGGGGTCTACGAGCAGTACTTC
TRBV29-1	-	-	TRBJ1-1	CSVEKGTEAFF	TGCAGCGTCGAAAAAGGGACTGAAGCTTTCTTT
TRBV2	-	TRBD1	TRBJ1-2	CASSPTGNYGYTF	TGTGCCAGCAGTCCGACAGGGAACTATGGCTACACCTTC
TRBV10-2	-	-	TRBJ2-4	CASSDLNRGGDIQYF	TGCGCCAGCAGTGACTTGAACAGGGGCGGGGACATTCAGTACTTC
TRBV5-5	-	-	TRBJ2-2	CASSFRDSNTGELFF	TGTGCCAGCAGCTTTAGGGATTCGAACACCGGGGAGCTGTTTTTT
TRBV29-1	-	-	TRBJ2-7	CSVRVGGPNYEQYF	TGCAGCGTCCGGGTGGGGGGACCCAATTACGAGCAGTACTTC
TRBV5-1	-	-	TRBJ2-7	CASGPGHPYEQYF	TGCGCCAGCGGACCGGGACATCCGTACGAGCAGTACTTC
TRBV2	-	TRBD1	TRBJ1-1	CASRALDRGTAEAFF	TGTGCCAGCAGAGCCTTGGACAGGGGGACCGCTGAAGCTTTCTTT
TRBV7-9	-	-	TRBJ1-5	CASSLNSDPNQPQHF	TGTGCCAGCAGCTTAAACAGCGACCCCAATCAGCCCCAGCATTTT
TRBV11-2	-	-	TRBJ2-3	CASSLDGGRAPDTQYF	TGTGCCAGCAGCTTAGATGGAGGCAGGGCTCCAGATACGCAGTATTTT
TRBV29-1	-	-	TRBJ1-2	CSVEDPIWRANYGYTF	TGCAGCGTTGAAGATCCAATCTGGAGGGCTAACTATGGCTACACCTTC
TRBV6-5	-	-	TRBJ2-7	CASRQGRPEGEQYF	TGTGCCAGCAGACAGGGACGCCCCGAGGGGGAGCAGTACTTC
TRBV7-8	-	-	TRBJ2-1	CASQASPWGNEQFF	TGTGCCAGCCAGGCTAGCCCCTGGGGCAATGAGCAGTTCTTC